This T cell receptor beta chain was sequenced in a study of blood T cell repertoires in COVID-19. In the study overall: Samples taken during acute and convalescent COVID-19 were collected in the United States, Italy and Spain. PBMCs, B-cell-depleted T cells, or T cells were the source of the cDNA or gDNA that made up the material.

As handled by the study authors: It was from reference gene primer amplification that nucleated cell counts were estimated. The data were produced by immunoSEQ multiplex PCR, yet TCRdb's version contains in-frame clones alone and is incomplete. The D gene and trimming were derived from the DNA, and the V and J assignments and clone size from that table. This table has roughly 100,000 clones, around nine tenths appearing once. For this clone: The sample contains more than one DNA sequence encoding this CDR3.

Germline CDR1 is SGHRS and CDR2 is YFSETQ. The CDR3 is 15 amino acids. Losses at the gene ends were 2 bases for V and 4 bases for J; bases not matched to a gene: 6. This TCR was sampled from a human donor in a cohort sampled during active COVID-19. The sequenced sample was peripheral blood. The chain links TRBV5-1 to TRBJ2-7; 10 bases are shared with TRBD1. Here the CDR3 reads CASSLAWGQGYEQYF. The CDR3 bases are TGCGCCAGCAGCTTAGCGTGGGGACAGGGGTACGAGCAGTACTTC. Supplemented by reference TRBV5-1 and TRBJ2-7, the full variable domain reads KAGVTQTPRYLIKTRGQQVTLSCSPISGHRSVSWYQQTPGQGLQFLFEYFSETQRNKGNFPGRFSGRQFSNSRSEMNVSTLELGDSALYLCASSLAWGQGYEQYFGPGTRLTVT.